These 2 T cell receptor beta chains were sequenced from one sample in a study of T cell responses to AZD1222 COVID-19 vaccine. Generated by immunoSEQ multiplex PCR, the TCRdb table keeps only in-frame clones and is missing some. This table holds 90,000 to 100,000 clones, around 89% found once. The sequencing used peripheral blood, collected on day 0 of AZD1222 vaccination. These receptor sequences come from an adult in good health.

The rearrangement links TRBV18 to TRBJ1-1; D is unresolved. Germline V gives CDR1 KGHSH, CDR2 LQKENI. The CDR3 has 14 residues. Trimming removed 0 bases from V and 6 bases from J, with 11 bases in between. For the CDR3, the DNA is TGTGCCAGCTCACCACCGGCCAAACGCGCTGAAGCTTTCTTT. Translation: CASSPPAKRAEAFF.

V and J are TRBV18 and TRBJ1-3, with D unresolved. The length of the CDR3 is 13 residues. Germline-derived CDR1 and CDR2 are KGHSH and LQKENI. V lost 4 bases and J lost 0, with 4 bases in between. Here the CDR3 reads CASSLSSGNTIYF. CDR3 nucleotide sequence: TGTGCCAGCTCACTAAGCTCTGGAAACACCATATATTTT.